This is a list of T cell receptor beta chains from one sample in a study of cytomegalovirus exposure and HLA in healthy donors. The table came from immunoSEQ multiplex PCR; TCRdb's copy has only in-frame clones and leaves some out. The sample shows 250,000 or so clones, over 75% of them seen only once. The specimen sequenced was PBMCs. These receptors came from a man between 18 and 29 years old in good health and CMV-seropositive. Each CDR3 is given with its conserved first and last residue. The order of the fields is clone size, D gene, J gene, V gene, CDR3 protein, CDR3 DNA. D genes are given only for firm matches. Clone size appears in some rows only: once, few, many, or a class for an expanded clone.

abundance: -; d_gene: TRBD2; j_gene: TRBJ2-1; v_gene: TRBV11-2; CDR3aa: CASSEWGREHEQFF; CDR3nt: TGTGCCAGCAGCGAATGGGGGAGGGAGCATGAGCAGTTCTTC
abundance: few; d_gene: -; j_gene: TRBJ1-4; v_gene: TRBV19; CDR3aa: CASRVGDEKLFF; CDR3nt: TGTGCCAGTAGAGTGGGGGATGAAAAACTGTTTTTT
abundance: -; d_gene: -; j_gene: TRBJ1-4; v_gene: TRBV5-1; CDR3aa: CASSLMGAGTNEKLFF; CDR3nt: TGCGCCAGCAGCTTGATGGGGGCTGGGACTAATGAAAAACTGTTTTTT
abundance: -; d_gene: -; j_gene: TRBJ2-1; v_gene: TRBV4-3; CDR3aa: CASSQGPGNNEQFF; CDR3nt: TGCGCCAGCAGCCAAGGTCCAGGTAACAATGAGCAGTTCTTC
abundance: -; d_gene: -; j_gene: TRBJ1-5; v_gene: TRBV6-5; CDR3aa: CASSYRHDSNQPQHF; CDR3nt: TGTGCCAGCAGTTACCGCCATGATAGCAATCAGCCCCAGCATTTT
abundance: -; d_gene: -; j_gene: TRBJ2-5; v_gene: TRBV5-1; CDR3aa: CASSLGPRETQYF; CDR3nt: TGCGCCAGCAGCTTGGGACCGAGAGAGACCCAGTACTTC
abundance: -; d_gene: -; j_gene: TRBJ1-1; v_gene: TRBV6-1; CDR3aa: CASSYMGNTEAFF; CDR3nt: TGTGCCAGCAGTTATATGGGAAACACTGAAGCTTTCTTT
abundance: -; d_gene: -; j_gene: TRBJ1-1; v_gene: TRBV28; CDR3aa: CASSPTTVDTEAFF; CDR3nt: TGTGCCAGCAGTCCTACGACAGTTGACACTGAAGCTTTCTTT
abundance: -; d_gene: -; j_gene: TRBJ2-3; v_gene: TRBV29-1; CDR3aa: CSVGAGSTDTQYF; CDR3nt: TGCAGCGTGGGCGCGGGGAGCACAGATACGCAGTATTTT
abundance: -; d_gene: TRBD2; j_gene: TRBJ2-5; v_gene: TRBV5-1; CDR3aa: CASSLGLAGSQETQYF; CDR3nt: TGCGCCAGCAGCTTGGGACTAGCGGGATCACAAGAGACCCAGTACTTC
abundance: -; d_gene: TRBD1; j_gene: TRBJ1-5; v_gene: TRBV4-2; CDR3aa: CASSQDRGSNQPQHF; CDR3nt: TGTGCCAGCAGCCAGGACAGGGGAAGCAATCAGCCCCAGCATTTT
abundance: few; d_gene: -; j_gene: TRBJ1-2; v_gene: TRBV7-9; CDR3aa: CASSLDGSGAYGYTF; CDR3nt: TGTGCCAGCAGCTTAGACGGTTCAGGGGCCTATGGCTACACCTTC
abundance: -; d_gene: -; j_gene: TRBJ2-1; v_gene: TRBV2; CDR3aa: CASMAYNEQFF; CDR3nt: TGTGCCAGCATGGCCTACAATGAGCAGTTCTTC